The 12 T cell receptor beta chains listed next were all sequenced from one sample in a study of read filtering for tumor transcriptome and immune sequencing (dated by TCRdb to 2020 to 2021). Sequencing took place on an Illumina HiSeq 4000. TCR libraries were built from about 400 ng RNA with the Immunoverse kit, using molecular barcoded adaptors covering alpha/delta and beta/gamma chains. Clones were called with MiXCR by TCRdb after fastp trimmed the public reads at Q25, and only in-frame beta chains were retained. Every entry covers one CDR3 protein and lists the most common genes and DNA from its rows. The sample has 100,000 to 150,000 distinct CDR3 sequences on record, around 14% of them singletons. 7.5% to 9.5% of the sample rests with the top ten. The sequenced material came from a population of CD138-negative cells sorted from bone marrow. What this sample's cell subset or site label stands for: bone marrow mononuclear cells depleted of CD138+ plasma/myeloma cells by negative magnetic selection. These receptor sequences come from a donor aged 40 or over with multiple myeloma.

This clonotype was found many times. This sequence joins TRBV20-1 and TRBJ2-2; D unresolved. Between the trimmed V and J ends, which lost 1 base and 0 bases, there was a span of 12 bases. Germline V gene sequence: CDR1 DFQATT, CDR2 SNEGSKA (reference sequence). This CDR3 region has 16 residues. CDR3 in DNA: TGCAGTGCTAGAGGTCCGCTACCTGCGAACACCGGGGAGCTGTTTTTT. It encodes CSARGPLPANTGELFF.

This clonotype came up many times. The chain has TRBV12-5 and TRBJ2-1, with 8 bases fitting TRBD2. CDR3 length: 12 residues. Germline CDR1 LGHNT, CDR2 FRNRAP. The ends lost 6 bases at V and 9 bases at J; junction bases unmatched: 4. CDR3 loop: CASGFSGSEQFF. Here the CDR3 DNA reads TGTGCTAGTGGCTTCAGCGGGAGTGAGCAGTTCTTC.

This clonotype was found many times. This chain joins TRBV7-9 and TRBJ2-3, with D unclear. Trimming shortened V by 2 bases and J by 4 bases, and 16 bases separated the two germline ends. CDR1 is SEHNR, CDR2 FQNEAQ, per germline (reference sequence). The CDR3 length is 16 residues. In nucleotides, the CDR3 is TGTGCCAGCAGCTTATTGGTTGGCAGAAGTCCAGATACGCAGTATTTT. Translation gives CASSLLVGRSPDTQYF.

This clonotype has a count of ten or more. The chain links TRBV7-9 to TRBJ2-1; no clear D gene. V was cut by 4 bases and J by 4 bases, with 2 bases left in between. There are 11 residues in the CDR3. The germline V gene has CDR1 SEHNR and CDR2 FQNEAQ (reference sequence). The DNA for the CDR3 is TGTGCCAGCAGCTGGTACAATGAGCAGTTCTTC. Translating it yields CASSWYNEQFF.

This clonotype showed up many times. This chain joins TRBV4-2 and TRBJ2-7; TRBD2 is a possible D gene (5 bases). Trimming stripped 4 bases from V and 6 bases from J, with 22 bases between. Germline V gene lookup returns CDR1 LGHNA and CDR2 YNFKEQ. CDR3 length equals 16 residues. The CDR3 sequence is CASSRRIDPQRTEQYF. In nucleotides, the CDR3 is TGTGCCAGCAGCCGGAGGATCGACCCCCAACGAACCGAGCAGTACTTC.

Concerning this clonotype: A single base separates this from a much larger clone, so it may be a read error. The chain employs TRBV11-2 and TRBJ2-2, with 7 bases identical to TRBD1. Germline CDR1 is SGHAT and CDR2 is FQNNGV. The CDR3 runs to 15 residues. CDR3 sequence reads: CASSQDRAHTGEQFF. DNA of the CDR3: TGTGCCAGCAGCCAAGACAGGGCACACACCGGGGAGCAGTTTTTT.

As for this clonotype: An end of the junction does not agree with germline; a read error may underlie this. The chain's CDR3 is CARSPGQGKDEQYF. The CDR3 DNA sequence: TGTGCCCGCAGCCCGGGACAGGGGAAGGACGAGCAGTACTTC. The J gene is TRBJ2-7, the V gene TRBV9, with TRBD1 identical over 10 bases. Germline assignment: CDR1 SGDLS and CDR2 YYNGEE. The CDR3 runs to 14 residues.

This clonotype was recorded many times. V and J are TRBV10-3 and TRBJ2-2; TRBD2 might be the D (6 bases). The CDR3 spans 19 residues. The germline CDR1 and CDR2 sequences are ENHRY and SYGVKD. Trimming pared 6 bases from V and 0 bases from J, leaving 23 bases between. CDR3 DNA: TGTGCCATCAGGGTAGCGGAGGGAGCGTCCCTTTCGAACACCGGGGAGCTGTTTTTT. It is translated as CAIRVAEGASLSNTGELFF.

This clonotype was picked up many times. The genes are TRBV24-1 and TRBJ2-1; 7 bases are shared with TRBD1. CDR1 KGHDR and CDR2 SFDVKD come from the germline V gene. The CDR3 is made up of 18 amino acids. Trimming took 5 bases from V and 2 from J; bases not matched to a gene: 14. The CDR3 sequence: CATSASVRTGPTYNEQFF. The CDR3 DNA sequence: TGTGCCACCAGTGCGTCGGTTCGGACAGGCCCCACCTACAATGAGCAGTTCTTC.

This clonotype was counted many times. CDR3 residues: CAISERGSDSGELFF. The CDR3 DNA is TGTGCCATCAGTGAGCGCGGGAGCGACTCCGGGGAGCTGTTTTTT. V usage is TRBV10-3 and J usage is TRBJ2-2, with 7 nucleotides matching TRBD2. J was trimmed by 6 bases and V by 2 bases; bases with no gene match: 6. The CDR3 runs 15 residues. Germline V lookup: CDR1 ENHRY, CDR2 SYGVKD.

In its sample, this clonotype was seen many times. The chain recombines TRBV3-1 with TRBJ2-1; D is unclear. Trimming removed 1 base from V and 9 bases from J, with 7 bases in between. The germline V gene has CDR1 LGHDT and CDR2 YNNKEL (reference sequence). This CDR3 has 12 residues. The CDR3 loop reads CASSQVGREQFF. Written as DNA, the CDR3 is TGTGCCAGCAGCCAAGTAGGACGTGAGCAGTTCTTC.

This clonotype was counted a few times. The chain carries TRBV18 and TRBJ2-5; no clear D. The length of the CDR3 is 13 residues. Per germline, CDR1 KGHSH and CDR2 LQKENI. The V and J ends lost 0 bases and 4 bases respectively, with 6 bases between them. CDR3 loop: CASSPPERETQYF. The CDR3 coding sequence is TGTGCCAGCTCACCACCTGAGAGAGAGACCCAGTACTTC.